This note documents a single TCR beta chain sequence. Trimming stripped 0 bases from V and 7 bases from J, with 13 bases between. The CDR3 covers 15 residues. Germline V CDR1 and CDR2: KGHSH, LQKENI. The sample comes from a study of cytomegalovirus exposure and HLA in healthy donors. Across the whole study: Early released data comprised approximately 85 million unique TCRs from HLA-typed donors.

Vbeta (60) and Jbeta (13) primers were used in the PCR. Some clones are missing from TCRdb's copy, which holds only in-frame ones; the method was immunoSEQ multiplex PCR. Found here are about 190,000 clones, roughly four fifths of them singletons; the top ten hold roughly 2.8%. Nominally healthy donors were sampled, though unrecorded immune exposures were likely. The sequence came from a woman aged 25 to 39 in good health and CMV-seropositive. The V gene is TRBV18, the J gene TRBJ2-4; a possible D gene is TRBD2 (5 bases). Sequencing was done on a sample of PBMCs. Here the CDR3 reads CASSPPSGGLNIQYF. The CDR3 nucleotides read TGTGCCAGCTCACCACCATCCGGCGGACTCAACATTCAGTACTTC.